The 12 T cell receptor beta chains below were found in one sample sequenced in a study of CD8 T cells in Susac syndrome. The RNA input was about 0.5 to 1 ug, and it was reverse transcribed with random hexamers. TCRdb itself ran the immunoSEQ multiplex PCR reads through MiXCR, one entry per CDR3 protein. This sample has roughly 150,000 distinct CDR3 sequences, with approximately 96% found just once. The sample comprised CD4+ T cells from PBMCs. These receptors were collected from a human donor with Susac syndrome.

The chain couples TRBV23-1 to TRBJ2-2; D may be TRBD1 or TRBD2 (5 bases each). TRBV23-1 is an ORF; its function is uncertain. This CDR3 has 16 amino acids. V lost 7 bases, J lost 0 bases, and 15 bases lay in between. CDR3 protein: CASITRDPANTGELFF. As DNA, the CDR3 is TGCGCCAGCATAACCAGGGACCCTGCGAACACCGGGGAGCTGTTTTTT.

This rearrangement joins TRBV29-1 to TRBJ2-2, with D perhaps matching TRBD1 (5 bases). Germline CDR1 SQVTM, CDR2 ANQGSEA. Trimming removed 4 bases at V and 0 bases at J, with 9 bases between. The CDR3 loop spans 14 amino acids. CDR3 DNA: TGCAGCGTTGTCCCAGGGTCGAACACCGGGGAGCTGTTTTTT. Protein: CSVVPGSNTGELFF.

V and J are TRBV4-3 and TRBJ1-2; TRBD1 agrees at 8 bases. Germline V gene lookup returns CDR1 LGHNA and CDR2 YSLEER. The CDR3 is made up of 16 amino acids. Germline trimming cut 4 bases from V and 5 bases from J; bases unmatched to any gene: 12. The CDR3 DNA sequence: TGCGCCAGCAGCCGGGCGCGGCAGGGGGCAGGGTATGGCTACACCTTC. Amino acids: CASSRARQGAGYGYTF.

The chain employs TRBV3-1 and TRBJ1-5; 7 nucleotides agree with TRBD1. CDR1 and CDR2 (germline): LGHDT, YNNKEL (reference sequence). The junction had 5 bases not matched to a gene; V was cut back by 5 bases and J by 4 bases. The CDR3 consists of 14 residues. CDR3 sequence: CASSGDRENQPQHF. The DNA of the CDR3 is TGTGCCAGCAGCGGAGACAGGGAGAATCAGCCCCAGCATTTT.

The V gene is TRBV6-5, the J gene TRBJ2-5; 7 nucleotides align to TRBD2. Germline V lookup: CDR1 MNHEY, CDR2 SVGAGI. The CDR3 covers 15 residues. Unmatched junction bases numbered 5, after V lost 2 bases and J lost 2 bases. The CDR3 nucleotides are TGTGCCAGCAGTTACCTGGCGGGGGATCAAGAGACCCAGTACTTC. Translating gives CASSYLAGDQETQYF.

V usage is TRBV15 and J usage is TRBJ2-7; D call uncertain. V lost 1 base, J lost 3 bases, and 7 bases lay in between. This CDR3 region has 13 residues. Germline values: CDR1 LNHNV, CDR2 YYDKDF (reference sequence). CDR3 nucleotide sequence: TGTGCCACCAGCAGAGGACTGGACTACGAGCAGTACTTC. Its protein product is CATSRGLDYEQYF.

V usage is TRBV9 and J usage is TRBJ1-2, with TRBD1 matching 11 bases. This CDR3 is built from 14 residues. Germline values: CDR1 SGDLS, CDR2 YYNGEE. V trimming: 3 bases; J trimming: 8 bases; junction bases outside the gene matches: 6. The CDR3 DNA reads TGTGCCAGCAGCGCGGAGGACAGGGGGCTCGGCTACACCTTC. As protein: CASSAEDRGLGYTF.

The chain is built from TRBV20-1 and TRBJ1-2, with D perhaps matching TRBD1 (5 bases). The CDR3 is 14 residues long. Per germline, CDR1 DFQATT and CDR2 SNEGSKA (reference sequence). V was clipped by 4 bases and J by 4 bases, with 16 bases between them. DNA of the CDR3: TGCAGTGCTATGGGGTCGGGGGTCGGCTATGGCTACACCTTC. Protein: CSAMGSGVGYGYTF.

The V call is TRBV7-9, the J call TRBJ2-1, with D possibly matching TRBD1 (5 bases). CDR3 length: 16 residues. Trimming stripped 4 bases from V and 0 bases from J, with 13 bases between. Germline values: CDR1 SEHNR, CDR2 FQNEAQ (reference sequence). CDR3 protein: CASSSRESGSYNEQFF. DNA of the CDR3: TGTGCCAGCAGCTCCAGGGAATCCGGCTCCTACAATGAGCAGTTCTTC.

This sequence joins TRBV25-1 and TRBJ2-3; TRBD1 might be the D (5 bases). The germline CDR1 and CDR2 sequences are MGHDK and SYGVNS. V lost 3 bases, J lost 2 bases, and 9 bases lay in between. CDR3 length: 14 amino acids. The CDR3: CASSDPTVTDTQYF. The CDR3 nucleotides are TGTGCCAGCAGTGACCCGACAGTCACAGATACGCAGTATTTT.

This chain connects TRBV29-1 to TRBJ2-5; a weak D match, TRBD2 (5 bases). CDR1 SQVTM and CDR2 ANQGSEA come from the germline V gene. The CDR3 runs to 14 residues. The germline V and J ends were trimmed by 8 bases and 3 bases, with 19 bases remaining between them. CDR3: CSSGRPGLEETQYF. CDR3 sequence (DNA): TGCAGCAGTGGACGGCCCGGACTGGAAGAGACCCAGTACTTC. The full variable domain, rest sourced from reference TRBV29-1 and TRBJ2-5, is SAVISQKPSRDICQRGTSLTIQCQVDSQVTMMFWYRQQPGQSLTLIATANQGSEATYESGFVIDKFPISRPNLTFSTLTVSNMSPEDSSIYLCSSGRPGLEETQYFGPGTRLLVL.

The CDR3 region is CSANRPSSGANVLTF. In nucleotides, the CDR3 is TGCAGTGCTAACAGGCCCAGCTCTGGGGCCAACGTCCTGACTTTC. The chain joins TRBV20-1 to TRBJ2-6, with D possibly TRBD1 on 5 matching bases. Germline CDR1 and CDR2: DFQATT and SNEGSKA (reference sequence). The CDR3 loop spans 15 amino acids. V lost 4 bases and J lost 0, with 10 bases in between.